The 18 T cell receptor beta chains reported below all come from one sample, sequenced in a study of blood T cell repertoires in COVID-19. Only in-frame clones appear in the TCRdb table, and some are missing; sequencing was by immunoSEQ multiplex PCR. The sample shows 250,000 to 300,000 clones, 80% to 85% of them seen only once. Sequences were obtained from PBMCs or T cells enriched from blood (not recorded which). All receptors derive from a man aged 40-50 years who had been exposed to COVID-19.

This rearrangement joins TRBV5-1 to TRBJ1-3, with D uncertain. The germline V and J ends were trimmed by 0 bases and 5 bases, with 9 bases remaining between them. Germline values: CDR1 SGHRS, CDR2 YFSETQ. This CDR3 spans 14 amino acids. In nucleotides, the CDR3 is TGCGCCAGCAGCTTGGCAGGTCCTCGAAACACCATATATTTT. Translated: CASSLAGPRNTIYF.

The chain employs TRBV5-5 and TRBJ2-5, with a tentative D call TRBD2 (6 bases). The germline gives CDR1 SGHKS, CDR2 YYEKEE (reference sequence). The CDR3 is made up of 14 amino acids. V lost 4 bases, J lost 3 bases, and 13 bases lay in between. The CDR3 protein is CASSPELAEETQYF. As DNA, the CDR3 is TGTGCCAGCAGCCCCGAGTTAGCGGAAGAGACCCAGTACTTC.

Regarding this clone: This may be a read error: a much more frequent sequence differs by one nucleotide. The CDR3 region is CASSPGGFYGYTF. CDR3 coding DNA: TGTGCCAGCAGTCCAGGGGGCTTCTATGGCTACACCTTC. The chain recombines TRBV12-3 or TRBV12-4 with TRBJ1-2; TRBD1 matches at 8 bases. The CDR3 has 13 residues. After removal of 5 bases from V and 4 bases from J, the junction contained 3 bases not matched to a gene.

This clone has only a few counts. J is TRBJ2-1 and V is TRBV7-6; 7 bases are a match to TRBD1. The germline CDR1 and CDR2 sequences are SGHVS and FNYEAQ. The CDR3 sequence is 16 residues long. J lost 4 bases, V lost 4 bases, and 10 bases had no gene match. The CDR3 DNA follows: TGTGCCAGCAGCTCCACGCAGGGACAGATATACAATGAGCAGTTCTTC. Protein: CASSSTQGQIYNEQFF. The whole variable domain, remainder taken from reference TRBV7-6 and TRBJ2-1, is GAGVSQSPRYKVTKRGQDVALRCDPISGHVSLYWYRQALGQGPEFLTYFNYEAQQDKSGLPNDRFSAERPEGSISTLTIQRTEQRDSAMYRCASSSTQGQIYNEQFFGPGTRLTVL.

The V gene is TRBV7-3, the J gene TRBJ2-7, with TRBD2 matching 9 bases. CDR3 size: 14 residues. Trimming removed 5 bases from V and 4 bases from J; junction bases left unmatched: 6. Germline V gene data show CDR1 as SGHTA and CDR2 as FQGTGA. The chain's CDR3 is CASSAYAGGYEQYF. Here the CDR3 DNA reads TGTGCCAGCAGCGCTTACGCGGGAGGGTACGAGCAGTACTTC.

The rearrangement joins TRBV5-6 to TRBJ1-2, with TRBD1 as a possible D gene (5 bases). This CDR3 contains 14 residues. CDR1 is SGHDT and CDR2 is YYEEEE in the germline V gene. V lost 0 bases to trimming and J lost 4 bases, with 10 bases between them. CDR3 amino acids: CASSLGQGSYGYTF. The CDR3, as DNA: TGTGCCAGCAGCTTGGGGCAGGGATCCTATGGCTACACCTTC.

The chain recombines TRBV9 with TRBJ1-2; D gene unclear. V was cut by 0 bases and J by 3 bases, with 15 bases left in between. This CDR3 has 16 residues. Germline V gene data show CDR1 as SGDLS and CDR2 as YYNGEE. CDR3 amino acids: CASSVGQLSRDYGYTF. The DNA of the CDR3 is TGTGCCAGCAGCGTAGGTCAACTCTCGCGGGACTATGGCTACACCTTC. The whole variable domain, filled in from reference TRBV9 and TRBJ1-2, reads DSGVTQTPKHLITATGQRVTLRCSPRSGDLSVYWYQQSLDQGLQFLIQYYNGEERAKGNILERFSAQQFPDLHSELNLSSLELGDSALYFCASSVGQLSRDYGYTFGSGTRLTVV.

J is TRBJ2-1 and V is TRBV19, with 14 bases aligning to TRBD2. This CDR3 comprises 16 residues. Germline-derived CDR1 and CDR2 are LNHDA and SQIVND (reference sequence). After removal of 4 bases from V and 10 bases from J, the junction contained 9 bases not matched to a gene. As DNA, the CDR3 is TGTGCCAGTAGTAGGATTGGGACTAGCGGGAGAGGCGAGCAGTTCTTC. Its translation is CASSRIGTSGRGEQFF.

This clone was found a few times. The chain carries TRBV30 and TRBJ2-5; 7 nucleotides agree with TRBD2. This CDR3 comprises 13 residues. Germline-derived CDR1 and CDR2 are GTSNPN and SVGIG (reference sequence). The V and J ends lost 8 bases and 6 bases, in that order; junction bases with no gene match: 12. The CDR3 protein is CAGEGGRLKTQYF. CDR3 DNA: TGTGCCGGGGAGGGAGGGAGACTGAAGACCCAGTACTTC. Looking up the rest from reference TRBV30 and TRBJ2-5 gives the full variable domain: SQTIHQWPATLVQPVGSPLSLECTVEGTSNPNLYWYRQAAGRGLQLLFYSVGIGQISSEVPQNLSASRPQDRQFILSSKKLLLSDSGFYLCAGEGGRLKTQYFGPGTRLLVL.

The chain carries TRBV27 and TRBJ1-3; D is possibly TRBD1 (6 bases). The CDR3 spans 13 residues. Trimming left V 6 bases short and J 7 bases short, with 13 bases between. The germline gives CDR1 MNHEY, CDR2 SMNVEV (reference sequence). The DNA for the CDR3 is TGTGCCAGCAGGCCCCAAAGGGGGAACACCATATATTTT. Its protein is CASRPQRGNTIYF.

The genes are TRBV7-8 and TRBJ1-6, with 10 positions matching TRBD1. Germline CDR1 is SGHVS and CDR2 is FQNEAQ. V trimming: 5 bases; J trimming: 7 bases; junction bases outside the gene matches: 11. The CDR3 runs 17 residues. CDR3 sequence: CASSGGDRGFWNSPLHF. The DNA of the CDR3 is TGTGCCAGCAGCGGGGGGGACAGGGGTTTTTGGAATTCACCCCTCCACTTT.

The J gene is TRBJ1-1, the V gene TRBV14; tentative D call: TRBD1 (5 bases). The CDR3 loop spans 13 amino acids. V was shortened by 2 bases and J by 6 bases, with 10 bases between the two germline ends. The germline gives CDR1 SGHDN, CDR2 FVKESK. The DNA of the CDR3 is TGTGCCAGCAGCCAATTGTCCAGGGCTGAAGCTTTCTTT. Protein sequence: CASSQLSRAEAFF. The variable domain in full, with the rest retrieved from reference TRBV14 and TRBJ1-1, is EAGVTQFPSHSVIEKGQTVTLRCDPISGHDNLYWYRRVMGKEIKFLLHFVKESKQDESGMPNNRFLAERTGGTYSTLKVQPAELEDSGVYFCASSQLSRAEAFFGQGTRLTVV.

The rearrangement links TRBV28 to TRBJ2-7; possibly TRBD1 for D (5 bases). The ends were cut back, 5 bases at V and 5 bases at J, with 16 bases in the middle. The CDR3 is 14 residues long. From germline, CDR1 is MDHEN and CDR2 SYDVKM. The CDR3 DNA reads TGTGCCAGCAGTCCCCAGGGTCCGTTGAACGAGCAGTACTTC. Amino acid sequence: CASSPQGPLNEQYF.

The chain combines TRBV5-1 with TRBJ2-5, with D possibly being TRBD1 (6 bases). The germline V gene has CDR1 SGHRS and CDR2 YFSETQ. There are 14 residues in the CDR3. V shed 0 bases and J shed 4 bases, with 10 bases lying between them. Here the CDR3 reads CASSLVEGVETQYF. CDR3 DNA: TGCGCCAGCAGCTTGGTAGAGGGGGTAGAGACCCAGTACTTC.

The table lists this clone with a count of one. The CDR3, as DNA: TGCGCCAGCAGCGAAACTAGCGGCTACGAGCAGTACTTC. Translated, it gives CASSETSGYEQYF. The chain combines TRBV4-1 with TRBJ2-7, with 8 bases that match TRBD2. V was clipped by 5 bases and J by 3 bases; unmatched bases: 3. The CDR3 is made up of 13 amino acids. From germline, CDR1 is MGHRA and CDR2 YSYEKL.

The CDR3 spells CASTRTSGRSDTQYF. CDR3 nucleotide sequence: TGTGCCAGCACCCGGACTAGCGGGAGATCAGATACGCAGTATTTT. V gene TRBV6-6 combines with J gene TRBJ2-3; 13 nucleotides match TRBD2. The germline V gene encodes CDR1 MNHNY and CDR2 SVGAGI (reference sequence). J gave up 4 bases and V 7 bases, and 5 bases lay outside the gene matches. The CDR3 totals 15 residues.

The chain combines TRBV19 with TRBJ2-6; TRBD2 agrees at 10 bases. Germline CDR1 and CDR2: LNHDA and SQIVND (reference sequence). V shed 3 bases, J shed 4 bases, and the junction held 6 bases outside the gene matches. This CDR3 is built from 17 residues. CDR3 coding DNA: TGTGCCAGTAGTATTGACAGCGGGAGGGCCGGGGCCAACGTCCTGACTTTC. Translation: CASSIDSGRAGANVLTF. Full variable domain (rest looked up from reference TRBV19 and TRBJ2-6): DGGITQSPKYLFRKEGQNVTLSCEQNLNHDAMYWYRQDPGQGLRLIYYSQIVNDFQKGDIAEGYSVSREKKESFPLTVTSAQKNPTAFYLCASSIDSGRAGANVLTFGAGSRLTVL.

Only one count was recorded for this clone. The chain combines TRBV27 with TRBJ1-4, with a weak D call TRBD1 (6 bases). V lost 5 bases and J lost 3, with 13 bases in between. Germline values: CDR1 MNHEY, CDR2 SMNVEV (reference sequence). This CDR3 comprises 15 residues. For the CDR3, the DNA is TGTGCCAGCAGTGGGGGGGGCAGGGCTAATGAAAAACTGTTTTTT. Translation: CASSGGGRANEKLFF.